These 21 T cell receptor beta chains were all obtained from the same sample, sequenced in a study of blood T cell repertoires in COVID-19. TCRdb's copy holds only in-frame clones and misses some; the assay was immunoSEQ multiplex PCR. The table shows more than 100,000 clones, with more than 75% occurring only once. The sample comprised peripheral blood. The receptors originated from a woman in her 70s with acute or convalescent COVID-19.

The chain carries TRBV4-1 and TRBJ2-7; TRBD1 might be the D (6 bases). There are 13 residues in the CDR3. CDR1 is MGHRA and CDR2 is YSYEKL in the germline V gene. The ends were cut back, 1 base at V and 4 bases at J, with 8 bases in the middle. Here the CDR3 reads CASSQGQDYEQYF. CDR3 nucleotides: TGCGCCAGCAGCCAAGGACAGGATTACGAGCAGTACTTC.

This rearrangement joins TRBV19 to TRBJ2-7, with D possibly matching TRBD2 (5 bases). Per germline, CDR1 LNHDA and CDR2 SQIVND (reference sequence). V shed 3 bases and J shed 10 bases, with 19 bases lying between them. CDR3 length: 14 amino acids. The CDR3 DNA is TGTGCCAGTAGTATGGGAGTTGAGACCACCACTCAGTACTTC. It is translated as CASSMGVETTTQYF.

The chain couples TRBV6-5 to TRBJ1-5; D is undetermined. CDR3 length: 15 residues. The V gene lost 0 bases and the J gene lost 6 bases, with 12 bases spanning the gap. Germline loops: CDR1 MNHEY, CDR2 SVGAGI. The CDR3 coding sequence is TGTGCCAGCAGTTACTCGGACGGGATGGGTCAGCCCCAGCATTTT. As protein: CASSYSDGMGQPQHF.

The chain joins TRBV7-2 to TRBJ1-2; TRBD1 agrees at 7 bases. The V and J ends lost 5 bases and 1 base, in that order; junction bases with no gene match: 4. The CDR3 contains 14 residues. Germline V CDR1 and CDR2: SGHTA, FQGNSA. As DNA, the CDR3 is TGTGCCAGCAGCGGGGACAGCCTTAACTATGGCTACACCTTC. Its protein is CASSGDSLNYGYTF.

This clone was counted only a few times. The rearrangement uses TRBV9 and TRBJ1-2; D is possibly TRBD1 (6 bases). Looked up from germline, CDR1 is SGDLS and CDR2 is YYNGEE. The CDR3 totals 14 residues. Trimming removed 0 bases from V and 4 bases from J, with 10 bases in between. The CDR3, as DNA: TGTGCCAGCAGCGTAGATCACAGGGCCTATGGCTACACCTTC. It codes for CASSVDHRAYGYTF.

The chain is built from TRBV11-1 and TRBJ1-2; 7 bases are shared with TRBD1. Germline-derived CDR1 and CDR2 are SGHAT and FQDESV (reference sequence). CDR3 length equals 14 residues. Unmatched junction bases numbered 5, after V lost 5 bases and J lost 2 bases. CDR3 sequence reads: CASSPRQGNYGYTF. The DNA for the CDR3 is TGTGCCAGCAGCCCCCGACAGGGAAACTATGGCTACACCTTC. Supplemented by reference TRBV11-1 and TRBJ1-2, the full variable domain reads EAEVAQSPRYKITEKSQAVAFWCDPISGHATLYWYRQILGQGPELLVQFQDESVVDDSQLPKDRFSAERLKGVDSTLKIQPAELGDSAMYLCASSPRQGNYGYTFGSGTRLTVV.

The CDR3 spells CASSSGIGGLQETQYF. CDR3 coding DNA: TGTGCCAGCAGCTCCGGGATTGGTGGGCTTCAAGAGACCCAGTACTTC. This chain joins TRBV7-9 and TRBJ2-5; D may be TRBD2 (5 bases). Germline lookup yields CDR1 SEHNR and CDR2 FQNEAQ (reference sequence). The CDR3 has 16 amino acids. Trimming stripped 4 bases from V and 2 bases from J, with 17 bases between.

The J gene is TRBJ2-1, the V gene TRBV7-9, with TRBD2 matching over 11 bases. V lost 7 bases to trimming and J lost 4 bases; unmatched junction nucleotides: 12. Germline-derived CDR1 and CDR2 are SEHNR and FQNEAQ (reference sequence). This CDR3 has 17 residues. The CDR3 is CASILSPLAGGYNEQFF. CDR3 DNA sequence: TGTGCCAGCATCCTCAGCCCCCTAGCGGGGGGATACAATGAGCAGTTCTTC.

V is TRBV6-5 and J is TRBJ2-7, with 10 bases matching TRBD1. CDR1 MNHEY and CDR2 SVGAGI come from the germline V gene. The CDR3 runs to 16 residues. V shed 1 base, J shed 3 bases, and the junction held 6 bases outside the gene matches. Here the CDR3 reads CASSYYRDRGLYEQYF. In nucleotides, the CDR3 is TGTGCCAGCAGTTACTACCGGGACAGGGGCCTCTACGAGCAGTACTTC.

The CDR3 bases are TGTGCCAGCAGCGTAGCGGACTTCCCAACTGAAGCTTTCTTT. This translates into CASSVADFPTEAFF. The rearrangement joins TRBV9 to TRBJ1-1; no reliable D call. Germline loops: CDR1 SGDLS, CDR2 YYNGEE. CDR3 size: 14 residues. The germline V and J ends were trimmed by 0 bases and 5 bases, with 11 bases remaining between them.

V gene TRBV11-2 combines with J gene TRBJ1-1, with D maybe TRBD1 (5 bases). This CDR3 comprises 14 residues. The germline gives CDR1 SGHAT, CDR2 FQNNGV. Trimming cost V 1 base and J 1 base, with 7 bases left between them. The CDR3 DNA reads as TGTGCCAGCAGCTTAGTGGGGGGGAACACTGAAGCTTTCTTT. Amino acid sequence: CASSLVGGNTEAFF.

This sequence joins TRBV3-1 (or the pseudogene TRBV3-2) and TRBJ2-2; D call uncertain. This CDR3 region has 13 residues. Trimming removed 1 base from V and 5 bases from J, with 5 bases in between. CDR1 LGHDT and CDR2 YNNKEL come from the germline V gene (reference sequence). The DNA for the CDR3 is TGTGCCAGCAGCCAAGTCCGGACCGGGGAGCTGTTTTTT. Protein sequence: CASSQVRTGELFF.

This CDR3 reads CASTYRGDEQYF. In DNA, the CDR3 is TGTGCCAGCACTTATCGGGGTGACGAGCAGTACTTC. The rearrangement links TRBV6-5 to TRBJ2-7; D possibly corresponds to TRBD2 (5 bases). The V gene's germline CDR1 is MNHEY and CDR2 SVGAGI. V gave up 7 bases and J gave up 5 bases, with 12 bases separating them. The length of the CDR3 is 12 residues.

The CDR3 sequence: CASSQRPSTDTQYF. CDR3 in DNA: TGTGCCAGCAGCCAGAGGCCTAGCACAGATACGCAGTATTTT. The rearrangement joins TRBV11-2 to TRBJ2-3; no clear D. The CDR3 has 14 amino acids. Germline CDR1 and CDR2: SGHAT and FQNNGV. V lost 5 bases and J lost 0, with 9 bases in between.

The genes are TRBV5-1 and TRBJ1-2, with 9 bases matching TRBD1. With V trimmed by 3 bases and J by 5 bases, 8 bases remained unmatched. Germline values: CDR1 SGHRS, CDR2 YFSETQ. The CDR3 has 15 residues. Here the CDR3 reads CASSSRTGARYGYTF. DNA of the CDR3: TGCGCCAGCAGCTCCCGGACAGGGGCTAGATATGGCTACACCTTC.

The chain is built from TRBV18 and TRBJ1-3, with D unclear. The V and J ends lost 3 bases and 4 bases respectively, with 10 bases between them. CDR3 length equals 14 residues. CDR1 is KGHSH and CDR2 is LQKENI in the germline V gene. The CDR3 nucleotides read TGTGCCAGCTCACCGAGCCGCGCGGGAAACACCATATATTTT. Translated, it gives CASSPSRAGNTIYF.

V usage is TRBV29-1 and J usage is TRBJ2-1, with 7 bases identical to TRBD2. Germline V gene data show CDR1 as SQVTM and CDR2 as ANQGSEA. The V and J ends lost 8 bases and 5 bases, in that order; junction bases with no gene match: 15. The CDR3 is made up of 15 amino acids. The CDR3 DNA is TGCAGCTCGTTGTCGCTTCATAGCGGGCACAATGAGCAGTTCTTC. As protein: CSSLSLHSGHNEQFF.

V is TRBV10-2 and J is TRBJ2-1, with TRBD2 matching over 8 bases. V lost 11 bases to trimming and J lost 5 bases; unmatched junction nucleotides: 5. The CDR3 is made up of 12 amino acids. CDR1 is WSHSY and CDR2 is SAAADI in the germline V gene. This CDR3 is CAARRGDNEQFF. CDR3 DNA: TGCGCCGCCAGGCGGGGGGACAATGAGCAGTTCTTC.

The chain has TRBV9 and TRBJ1-1, with D uncertain. The germline V gene encodes CDR1 SGDLS and CDR2 YYNGEE. The CDR3 length is 14 residues. Trimming removed 0 bases at V and 5 bases at J, with 11 bases between. The CDR3 region is CASSVGYGGTEAFF. The CDR3 DNA follows: TGTGCCAGCAGCGTAGGGTACGGAGGGACTGAAGCTTTCTTT.

This rearrangement joins TRBV18 to TRBJ1-3; a possible D gene is TRBD1 (6 bases). CDR3 size: 15 residues. The V and J ends lost 4 bases and 2 bases respectively, with 12 bases between them. CDR1 is KGHSH and CDR2 is LQKENI in the germline V gene. DNA of the CDR3: TGTGCCAGCTCACTCGGGACATCTCCTGGAAACACCATATATTTT. Amino acid sequence: CASSLGTSPGNTIYF.

The CDR3, as DNA: TGTGCCACCCGCCGCGAGGTTAGCAATCAGCCCCAGCATTTT. Amino acids: CATRREVSNQPQHF. J is TRBJ1-5 and V is TRBV19; D gene uncertain. This CDR3 contains 14 residues. V was clipped by 10 bases and J by 0 bases, with 13 bases between them. Germline V lookup: CDR1 LNHDA, CDR2 SQIVND (reference sequence).